This TCR beta chain was recovered during a study of shared T cell receptors in the human thymus (TCRdb year 2021). Turning to the overall study: The study investigated the way shared, self-reactive T-cell receptor alpha chains are produced in the human thymus.

From the germline V gene, CDR1 is MGHRA and CDR2 is YSYEKL. Measured from the cysteine to the phenylalanine, the CDR3 is 17 residues long. The sequence is cut down to CDR3 DNA, 51 bases in frame from base 1. The library was generated by the immunoSEQ multiplex PCR assay. TCRdb took this table from immuneACCESS and kept in-frame rearrangements with V and J called. Such tables lack part of the clones; where checked against another copy, unresolved V genes explain under half of the gap, and the rest is unexplained. The sample includes 700,000 to 750,000 clones, with 75% to 90% observed a single time. The leading ten clones occupy 0.0095% to 0.013% of the sample. About this clone itself: Its antigen is still unknown. The junction departs from germline at one end; a sequencing error may be responsible.

The sample also formed part of further work on human thymus T cells. Drawing on the second study: Immunologically healthy infants undergoing open corrective cardiac surgery for congenital heart defects in Finland were used as donors. Thymus tissue was obtained as surgical resects removed during corrective cardiac surgery. Both the thymic and the peripheral blood repertoires appeared to show biased V and J gene segment usage. The related research found that thymic TCR repertoires overlapped highly between unrelated individuals. The study described the TCR alpha and beta repertoires in roughly 8 infant thymus samples and a few matching peripheral blood samples. Donor ages ranging from roughly 6 to 250 days were recorded, and several male and two female infants were included in the cohort. After being mechanically released from the tissue, thymocytes were kept at -70 degrees C in pellets of roughly 9.5-31 million cells. A QIAsymphony instrument was used to extract genomic DNA from the frozen cell pellets. TCRB and TCRAD loci were amplified from a standardized quantity of quality-controlled genomic DNA using the immunoSEQ multiplex PCR assay. Amplicons spanned the V(D)J region at a length sufficient to cover the CDR3 and identify V and J genes. Through the commercial immunoSEQ service, the amplicons were sequenced on an Illumina platform. Primer bias and sequencing errors were corrected using previously described methods, and TCRAD and TCRB definitions followed the IMGT database. immunoSEQ Analyzer 3.0 and VDJTools were used for repertoire analysis, which covered basic statistics, V/J segment usage, diversity estimates, rarefaction and pairwise overlap. Chao1, ChaoE, Efron-Thisted, Shannon and inverse Simpson indices were used to estimate diversity, which was also estimated on datasets down-sampled to the smallest sample. Repertoire overlap was assessed by strict matching of CDR3 nucleotide sequence, V gene and J gene, and clustering was done by Jaccard-based multidimensional scaling. On average, roughly 890,000 unique TCRB clonotypes were obtained from thymus samples, compared with some 84,000 from blood samples.

The sample taken for sequencing was thymocytes. The TCR comes from a girl under two years old with a congenital heart defect. Donor details come from another sample of the same person, matched by shared clones. This chain joins TRBV4-1 to TRBJ1-1, with TRBD1 identical over 7 junction bases. Read as DNA, the sequence is TGCGCCAGCAGCCGAGTGTCACAAGGGGGCCAGAACGCTGAAGCTTTCTTT. The resulting protein is CASSRVSQGGQNAEAFF.